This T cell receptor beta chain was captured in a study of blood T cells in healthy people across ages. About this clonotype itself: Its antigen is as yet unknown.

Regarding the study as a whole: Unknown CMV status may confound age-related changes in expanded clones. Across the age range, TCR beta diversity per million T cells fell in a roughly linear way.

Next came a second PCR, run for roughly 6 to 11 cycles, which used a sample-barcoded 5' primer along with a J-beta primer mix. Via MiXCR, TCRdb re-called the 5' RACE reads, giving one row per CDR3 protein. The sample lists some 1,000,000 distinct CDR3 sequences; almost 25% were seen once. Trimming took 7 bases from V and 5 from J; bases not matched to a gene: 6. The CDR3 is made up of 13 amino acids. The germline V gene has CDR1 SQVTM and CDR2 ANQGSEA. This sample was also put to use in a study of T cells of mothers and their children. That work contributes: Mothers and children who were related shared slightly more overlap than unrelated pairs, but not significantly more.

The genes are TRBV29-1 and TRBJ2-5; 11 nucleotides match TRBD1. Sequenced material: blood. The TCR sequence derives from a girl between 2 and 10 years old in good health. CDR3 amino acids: CSGRDRGKETQYF. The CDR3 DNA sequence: TGCAGCGGACGGGACAGGGGGAAGGAGACCCAGTACTTC.